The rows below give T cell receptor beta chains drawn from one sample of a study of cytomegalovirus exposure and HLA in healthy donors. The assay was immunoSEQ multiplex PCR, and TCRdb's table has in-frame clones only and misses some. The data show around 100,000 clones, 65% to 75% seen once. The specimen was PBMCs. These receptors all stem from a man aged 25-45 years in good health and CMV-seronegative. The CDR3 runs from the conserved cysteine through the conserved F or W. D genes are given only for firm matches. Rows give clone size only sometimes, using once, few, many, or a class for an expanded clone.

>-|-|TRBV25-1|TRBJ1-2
CASSEWAYGYTF
TGTGCCAGCAGTGAATGGGCTTATGGCTACACCTTC
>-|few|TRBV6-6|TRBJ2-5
CASARVSETQYF
TGTGCCAGCGCCCGAGTGTCAGAGACCCAGTACTTC
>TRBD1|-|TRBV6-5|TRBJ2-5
CASSQQGAFETQYF
TGTGCCAGCAGCCAACAGGGGGCTTTCGAGACCCAGTACTTC
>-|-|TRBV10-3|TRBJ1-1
CAIRDMNTEAFF
TGTGCCATCAGAGACATGAACACTGAAGCTTTCTTT
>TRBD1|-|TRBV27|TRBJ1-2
CASSFATGLKGYTF
TGTGCCAGCAGTTTTGCGACAGGGTTGAAGGGCTACACCTTC
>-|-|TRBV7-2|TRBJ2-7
CASSIDRIYYEQYF
TGTGCCAGCAGCATCGACAGAATCTATTACGAGCAGTACTTC
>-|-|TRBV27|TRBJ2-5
CASSSPRRYGETQYF
TGTGCCAGCAGTTCCCCTCGGCGATACGGGGAGACCCAGTACTTC
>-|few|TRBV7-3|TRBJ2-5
CASSLIGGGAGGAETQYF
TGTGCCAGCAGCTTAATTGGCGGGGGGGCAGGGGGCGCTGAGACCCAGTACTTC
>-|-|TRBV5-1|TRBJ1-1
CASSLSLGLNTEAFF
TGCGCCAGCAGCTTGTCTTTGGGGCTCAACACTGAAGCTTTCTTT
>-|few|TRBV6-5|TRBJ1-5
CASGPSNQPQHF
TGTGCCAGCGGGCCTAGCAATCAGCCCCAGCATTTT
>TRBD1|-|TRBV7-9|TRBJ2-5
CASSEQGETQYF
TGTGCCAGCAGCGAACAGGGGGAGACCCAGTACTTC
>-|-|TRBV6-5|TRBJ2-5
CASSPLTTPQETQYF
TGTGCCAGCAGCCCCCTGACTACCCCTCAAGAGACCCAGTACTTC
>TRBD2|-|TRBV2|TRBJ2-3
CAGKWIAGGPTDTQYF
TGTGCCGGAAAGTGGATAGCGGGGGGGCCAACAGATACGCAGTATTTT
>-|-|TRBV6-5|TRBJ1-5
CASSGTRHFLQPQHF
TGTGCCAGCTCAGGAACACGCCACTTTTTACAGCCCCAGCATTTT
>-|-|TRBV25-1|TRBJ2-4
CASSRGAKNIQYF
TGTGCCAGCAGCAGAGGTGCCAAAAACATTCAGTACTTC
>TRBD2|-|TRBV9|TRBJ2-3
CASSVGLATLGLAQYF
TGTGCCAGCAGCGTCGGACTAGCGACCCTGGGGTTGGCGCAGTATTTT
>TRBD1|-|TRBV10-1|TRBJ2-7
CASSDPGQGLCLVPYEQYF
TGCGCCAGCAGTGACCCGGGACAGGGGCTTTGCCTTGTTCCCTACGAGCAGTACTTC
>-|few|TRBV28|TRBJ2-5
CATKGEETQYF
TGTGCCACAAAGGGGGAAGAGACCCAGTACTTC
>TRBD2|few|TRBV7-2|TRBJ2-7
CASSLARSGGTYEQYF
TGTGCCAGCAGCTTAGCGCGGAGCGGGGGAACCTACGAGCAGTACTTC
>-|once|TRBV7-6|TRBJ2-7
CASSLGRGSYEQYF
TGTGCCAGCAGCTTAGGGCGGGGCTCCTACGAGCAGTACTTC
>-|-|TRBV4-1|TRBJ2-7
CASSQVHGGYEQYF
TGCGCCAGCAGCCAAGTCCACGGCGGCTACGAGCAGTACTTC
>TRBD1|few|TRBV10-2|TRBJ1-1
CASRLKGAGDTEAFF
TGCGCCAGCAGACTAAAGGGGGCTGGGGACACTGAAGCTTTCTTT
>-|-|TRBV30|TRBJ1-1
CAWIGGTGGAIMNTEAFF
TGTGCCTGGATTGGAGGGACCGGGGGGGCGATTATGAACACTGAAGCTTTCTTT
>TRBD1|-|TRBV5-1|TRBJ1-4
CASSSRPGTGGNEKLFF
TGCGCCAGCAGCTCTCGTCCCGGGACAGGGGGGAATGAAAAACTGTTTTTT
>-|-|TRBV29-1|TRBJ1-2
CSVEGQDYGYTF
TGCAGCGTTGAAGGGCAGGACTATGGCTACACCTTC
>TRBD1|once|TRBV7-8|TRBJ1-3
CASSTGTAGNTIYF
TGTGCCAGCAGCACGGGGACAGCTGGAAACACCATATATTTT
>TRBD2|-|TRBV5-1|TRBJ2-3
CASTGLVGSTDTQYF
TGCGCCAGCACGGGACTAGTGGGGAGCACAGATACGCAGTATTTT
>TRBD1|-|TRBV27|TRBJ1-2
CASSRDRKEGGYTF
TGTGCCAGCAGCAGGGACAGGAAGGAAGGGGGCTACACCTTC
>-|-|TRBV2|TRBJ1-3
CASTEGGNGNTIYF
TGTGCCAGCACCGAGGGGGGGAATGGAAACACCATATATTTT
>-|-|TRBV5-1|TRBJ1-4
CASSWTKSGTNEKLFF
TGCGCCAGCAGCTGGACAAAATCGGGGACAAATGAAAAACTGTTTTTT
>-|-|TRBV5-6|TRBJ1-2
CASSQDTFYGYTF
TGTGCCAGCAGCCAGGACACCTTCTATGGCTACACCTTC
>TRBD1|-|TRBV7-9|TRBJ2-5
CSSSFLQGQETQYF
TGTTCCAGCAGCTTCTTACAGGGGCAAGAGACCCAGTACTTC
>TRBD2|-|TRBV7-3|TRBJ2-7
CASSLNPGLEDDEQYF
TGTGCCAGCAGCTTGAACCCGGGACTAGAGGACGACGAGCAGTACTTC
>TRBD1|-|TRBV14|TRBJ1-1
CASSPGQGENTEAFF
TGTGCCAGCAGCCCGGGACAGGGGGAGAACACTGAAGCTTTCTTT
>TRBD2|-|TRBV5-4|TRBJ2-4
CASSLVGLADRKNIQYF
TGTGCCAGCAGCTTGGTGGGACTAGCGGACCGCAAAAACATTCAGTACTTC
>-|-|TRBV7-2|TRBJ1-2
CASSSYRGLGDGYTF
TGTGCCAGCAGCTCGTACCGGGGTCTCGGGGATGGCTACACCTTC
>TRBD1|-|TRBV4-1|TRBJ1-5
CASSQDSETGSQPQHF
TGCGCCAGCAGCCAAGATAGCGAGACAGGGAGTCAGCCCCAGCATTTT
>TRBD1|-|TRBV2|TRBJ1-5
CASSRTGTNSNQPQHF
TGTGCCAGCAGTAGGACAGGGACAAATAGCAATCAGCCCCAGCATTTT
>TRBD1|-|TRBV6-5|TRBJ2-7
CAAWTGAYEQYF
TGTGCCGCCTGGACAGGAGCCTACGAGCAGTACTTC
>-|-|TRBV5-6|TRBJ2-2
CASSRPGTGELFF
TGTGCCAGCAGCCGACCGGGCACCGGGGAGCTGTTTTTT
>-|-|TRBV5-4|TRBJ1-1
CATRDIMNTEAFF
TGTGCCACCCGGGACATAATGAACACTGAAGCTTTCTTT
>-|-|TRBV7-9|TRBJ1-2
CASSSKSYGYTF
TGTGCCAGCAGCTCCAAATCCTATGGCTACACCTTC
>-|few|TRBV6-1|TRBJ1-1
CASRDWLNTEAFF
TGTGCCAGCAGGGACTGGCTGAACACTGAAGCTTTCTTT
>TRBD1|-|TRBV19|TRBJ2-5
CASSIPGQGARETQYF
TGTGCCAGTAGTATTCCCGGACAGGGGGCGAGAGAGACCCAGTACTTC
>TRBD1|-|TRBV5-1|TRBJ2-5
CASSLEGTGAFEETQYF
TGCGCCAGCAGCTTGGAGGGGACAGGGGCGTTCGAAGAGACCCAGTACTTC
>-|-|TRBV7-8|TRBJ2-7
CASSLAQNEQYF
TGTGCCAGCAGCTTAGCGCAGAACGAGCAGTACTTC
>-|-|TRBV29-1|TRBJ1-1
CSVGQEGSTEAFF
TGCAGCGTTGGGCAGGAGGGGTCCACTGAAGCTTTCTTT
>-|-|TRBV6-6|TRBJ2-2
CASSPRTVTTGELFF
TGTGCCAGCAGTCCACGGACAGTTACCACCGGGGAGCTGTTTTTT
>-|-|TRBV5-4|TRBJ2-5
CASSFGQRLQETQYF
TGTGCCAGCAGCTTTGGACAACGGCTACAAGAGACCCAGTACTTC
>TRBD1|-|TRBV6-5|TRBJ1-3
CASSRTGGSGNTIYF
TGTGCCAGCAGTCGGACAGGGGGGAGTGGAAACACCATATATTTT
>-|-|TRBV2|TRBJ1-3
CASSGRSGNTIYF
TGTGCCAGCAGCGGTCGCTCTGGAAACACCATATATTTT
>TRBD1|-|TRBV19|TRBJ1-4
CASSRSGTGALNEKLFF
TGTGCCAGTAGTAGATCCGGGACAGGGGCCTTGAATGAAAAACTGTTTTTT
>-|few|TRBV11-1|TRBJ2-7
CASSPYFATYEQYF
TGTGCCAGCAGCCCGTACTTCGCTACCTACGAGCAGTACTTC
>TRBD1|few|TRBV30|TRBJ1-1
CAWRQGAHTEAFF
TGTGCCTGGCGACAGGGGGCCCACACTGAAGCTTTCTTT
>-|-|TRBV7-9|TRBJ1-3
CASKSPGETGNTIYF
TGTGCCAGCAAAAGCCCAGGGGAGACTGGAAACACCATATATTTT